This TCR beta chain was recorded in a study of blood T cell repertoires in COVID-19. About the study: Samples came from the United States, Italy and Spain, spanning acute and convalescent COVID-19. The cDNA or gDNA used as material had been derived from T cells, B-cell-depleted T cells, or PBMCs.

This clone was counted once. This CDR3 has 17 residues. V lost 8 bases and J lost 4; bases outside the gene matches: 18. Looked up from germline, CDR1 is LNHDA and CDR2 is SQIVND (reference sequence). Original processing notes: Nucleated cell number was recorded as an estimate derived from reference gene primer amplification. Method: immunoSEQ multiplex PCR; TCRdb's copy keeps in-frame clones and lacks some. That table gives V, J and clone size, and the DNA gave D and trimming. The sample has 200,000 to 250,000 clones, about 90% seen once. The rearrangement joins TRBV19 to TRBJ1-1; 8 bases line up with TRBD1. The TCR comes from a young man with acute or convalescent COVID-19. Material: peripheral blood. The CDR3 coding sequence is TGTGCCAGTTGGGTTGGGACAGGAGGGTCGGCGGGCACTGAAGCTTTCTTT. This codes for CASWVGTGGSAGTEAFF.